Listed below are T cell receptor beta chains from one sample, sequenced in a study of blood T cell repertoires in COVID-19. Profiling relied on immunoSEQ multiplex PCR, and the TCRdb table lists in-frame clones only, not all of them. The sample includes about 130,000 clones, roughly 83% of them seen just once. Sequencing was done on a sample of peripheral blood. Receptors originate from a woman in her twenties or thirties who had recovered from COVID-19. Each CDR3 is given with its conserved first and last residue. Clone size appears in some rows only: once, few, many, or a class for an expanded clone.

>TRBV14|14|-
CASSQLGVNQPQHF
>TRBV3-1/TRBV3-2|14|-
CASSLGGGGNTIYF
>TRBV6-1|16|once
CASSVRGLAGRDTQYF
>TRBV6-5|14|-
CASMAGGSSYEQYF
>TRBV5-1|15|-
CASSPDSSGNQPQHF
>TRBV2|15|-
CASSPQRHSNQPQHF
>TRBV12-5|17|-
CASAIDRGQGGPYEAFF
>TRBV3-1/TRBV3-2|15|-
CASSQIGADHYGYTF
>TRBV5-1|13|-
CASSLEGNYGYTF
>TRBV6-5|15|-
CASSSNGQGWTEAFF
>TRBV19|16|medium-sized
CASSIEGQLSTDTQYF
>TRBV5-1|14|-
CASSSLGGATEAFF
>TRBV20-1|11|-
CSAITGTREFF
>TRBV5-1|15|-
CASSWLAGVDGELFF
>TRBV11-3|14|once
CASSPRGKEETQYF
>TRBV6-1|16|-
CASSEPGMTGANVLTF
>TRBV4-1|13|-
CASSQDGQREQYF
>TRBV28|15|-
CASNPRTGLDEKLFF
>TRBV3-1/TRBV3-2|14|-
CASSQGDRVGGYTF
>TRBV3-1/TRBV3-2|14|-
CASSLPGSEDTQYF
>TRBV7-9|14|-
CASSVLAAPYEQYF
>TRBV3-1/TRBV3-2|18|-
CASSQWGRGPTGAYGYTF
>TRBV11-2|16|-
CASSLGGTRGTDTQYF
>TRBV11-3|15|many
CASSSTGKDTGELFF
>TRBV4-2|16|-
CASSQGLERGSYEQYF
>TRBV19|14|-
CASSARTPPYEQYF
>TRBV2|14|-
CASSDGTGNEKLFF
>TRBV5-1|17|once
CASSLSLGTGSLYEQYF
>TRBV5-1|15|-
CASTSSPTGYEKLFF
>TRBV13|17|-
CASSPRDREHMNTEAFF
>TRBV3-1/TRBV3-2|14|-
CASSYASPGNTIYF
>TRBV6-1|14|-
CASSETTANYGYTF
>TRBV12-3/TRBV12-4|11|-
CASSLRETQYF
>TRBV21-1|15|-
CASSKGGTGGEVDTF
>TRBV6-5|15|-
CASLWWAPGANVLTF
>TRBV7-3|13|-
CASSHTQGNEQFF
>TRBV7-9|14|once
CASSFITQEETQYF
>TRBV20-1|11|-
CSATLGYGYTF
>TRBV15|15|-
CATSRAAGTGNTIYF
>TRBV6-5|15|once
CASSPTAFLTDTQYF
>TRBV5-1|15|-
CASSLDPGAKETQYF
>TRBV6-6|13|-
CASSLYLERGYTF
>TRBV7-9|15|-
CASSYPGLASNEQFF
>TRBV5-5|15|-
CASSRDIPNTGELFF
>TRBV27|15|-
CASSLYEGGTDTQYF
>TRBV15|15|once
CATSRAASEVTEAFF